This T cell receptor beta chain derives from a study of vaccination effects on CD4 cells after COVID-19 (dated by TCRdb to between 2020 and 2023). With regard to the full study: Three convalescent patients were sampled early (day +14) and late (day +241, +227, +161 respectively) after vaccination. Altogether, roughly 10 COVID-19 convalescent patients and a few SARS-CoV-2-naive healthy vaccine recipients made up the full study. Post-vaccine samples across the study were collected a median of 72 days after the second dose, with a range of 14 to 241. SARS-CoV-2 spike-specific CD4+ TCR repertoires were compared before and after mRNA vaccination in COVID-19 convalescent patients and in infection-naive vaccine recipients. Cultures from other donors in the study were sequenced using the Oncomine TCR Beta short-read assay on an Illumina iSeq 100. What the research found in general, with its limitations: Clones induced by infection and clones induced by vaccination both contracted markedly at late timepoints after vaccination, which fits with T cell responses waning over time. The study was limited by a small number of convalescent patients, and early post-infection timepoints were lacking. In convalescent patients, the post-vaccine spike-reactive repertoire was composed mainly of new vaccine-induced clones that were largely distinct from infection-induced clones.

The germline V gene gives CDR1 as SGDLS and CDR2 as YYNGEE. V ends up 2 bases short and J 4 bases short, with an unmatched junction base count of 2. Including the terminal cysteine and phenylalanine, the CDR3 comprises 13 residues. The DNA shown is the 39-base CDR3, in frame from base 1. Receptor amplification or capture employed the immunoSEQ multiplex PCR assay. DNA from the cultured, isolated CD4+ T cells was subjected to TCR beta CDR3 sequencing. Regarding the original processing steps: Non-productive TCR sequences were discarded, and reads were trimmed to the CDR3 region, with only CDR3s of 7 or more amino acids retained. The MANAFEST web app was used to identify antigen-specific clonotypes by comparing expansion in peptide wells with expansion in reference cultures. For clones to be considered positive, expansion at FDR<0.05 versus reference and all other wells, an odds ratio above 5, and a frequency above 0.1% in two replicate wells were required. Cross-reactive clonotypes were defined as significantly expanded in SARS-CoV-2 spike wells and in at least one common cold coronavirus spike condition. CDR3 similarity was assessed by Levenshtein distance using the stringdist R package, and unrooted trees were constructed with ape in R 3.6.1. TCRdb stores this immuneACCESS table with in-frame sequences only. Part of the clones is absent; in the studies checked, under half of the shortfall reflects unresolved V genes, and no reason is known for the rest. V, J and clone size reflect that table, while D and trimming were determined from the DNA. The sample profile shows more than 10,000 clones; around 75% of them were found once. In total, the top ten clones hold around 33% of the sample.

This clone has a handful of counts. The antigen it recognizes is unknown. Qualities for individual bases were not recorded, and no much larger clone is one base off. In the ViraFEST assay, PBMC were stimulated with viral peptide pools, and antigen-specific CD4+ T cell clonotypes were then identified by expansion using TCR sequencing. After about 10 days of culture, CD4+ T cells were isolated with the EasySep CD4+ T cell isolation kit. Convalescent patients had PCR-confirmed SARS-CoV-2 infection between March and December 2020, before Alpha, Beta and Delta variants emerged in the United States. Two doses of either the BNT162b2 or the mRNA-1273 mRNA SARS-CoV-2 vaccine were administered to participants. Approximately 2 million PBMC per well were cultured with approximately 10 ug/ml peptides in IMDM containing about 5% human AB serum, about 10 IU/ml IL-2 and gentamicin. On days 3 and 7, half of the culture medium was replaced with fresh IL-2-containing medium. Each peptide stimulation condition was cultured in triplicate wells unless otherwise noted. Using Ficoll-Paque Plus gradient centrifugation, PBMC were separated from whole blood and then either used fresh or cryopreserved at -140C. The overlapping peptide pools covered the spike proteins of SARS-CoV-2 and of the common cold coronaviruses HCoV-NL63, HCoV-OC43 and HCoV-229E. The QIAamp micro DNA kit was used to extract genomic DNA from the cultured CD4+ T cells.

The sequencing used CD4+ T cells from PBMCs cultured with HCoV-NL63 spike peptides, collected after COVID-19 vaccination. Taken with the paper, the label for cell subset or site translates to: HCoV-NL63 spike overlapping peptide pool stimulation. The V and J segments used are TRBV9 and TRBJ1-1, and 7 junctional nucleotides match TRBD1. This receptor was taken from a human donor who had a prior SARS-CoV-2 infection. The CDR3 has the sequence CASSVRQGTEAFF. In nucleotides, the sequence is TGTGCCAGCAGCGTCAGACAGGGCACTGAAGCTTTCTTT. Extended through the reference TRBV9 and TRBJ1-1 proteins, this CDR3 yields the full variable domain: DSGVTQTPKHLITATGQRVTLRCSPRSGDLSVYWYQQSLDQGLQFLIQYYNGEERAKGNILERFSAQQFPDLHSELNLSSLELGDSALYFCASSVRQGTEAFFGQGTRLTVV.